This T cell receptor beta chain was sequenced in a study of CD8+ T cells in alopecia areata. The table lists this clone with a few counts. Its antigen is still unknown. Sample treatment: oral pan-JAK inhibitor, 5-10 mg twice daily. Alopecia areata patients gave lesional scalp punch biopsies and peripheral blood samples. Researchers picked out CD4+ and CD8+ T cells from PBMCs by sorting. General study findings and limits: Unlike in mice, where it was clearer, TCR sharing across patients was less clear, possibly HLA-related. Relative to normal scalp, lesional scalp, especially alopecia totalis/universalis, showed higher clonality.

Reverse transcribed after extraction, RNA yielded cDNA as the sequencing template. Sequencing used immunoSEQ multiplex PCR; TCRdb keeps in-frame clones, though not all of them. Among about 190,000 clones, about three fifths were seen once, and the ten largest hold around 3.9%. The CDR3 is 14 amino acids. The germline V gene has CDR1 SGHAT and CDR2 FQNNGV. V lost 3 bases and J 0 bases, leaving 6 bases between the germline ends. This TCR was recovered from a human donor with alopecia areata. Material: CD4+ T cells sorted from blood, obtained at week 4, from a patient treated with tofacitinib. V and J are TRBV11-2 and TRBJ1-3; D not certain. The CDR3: CASSFSGSGNTIYF. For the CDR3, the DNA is TGTGCCAGCAGCTTTTCGGGCTCTGGAAACACCATATATTTT.